This T cell receptor (beta chain) appears in the sequencing data of a study of T cell clones after liver transplantation. Study background: TCRbeta sequencing after a pre-transplant mixed lymphocyte reaction identified graft-donor-reactive clones, later tracked in post-transplant blood. Overall study results and limits: In 5 of 8 subjects, circulating graft-donor-reactive CD4 TCRbeta sequences fell significantly after transplant. A larger donor-reactive than third-party decline suggested partial antigen-specific deletion. Rather than being deleted, graft donor-reactive T cells may have moved into the graft.

On this clone itself: The antigen remains undetermined. Sequence at one end of the junction differs from germline and may be a read error.

Produced via immunoSEQ multiplex PCR; TCRdb's table is partial and in-frame only. The table includes 50,000 to 60,000 clones, 70% to 75% detected once. CDR1 and CDR2 (germline): SSHAT, FNYEAQ (reference sequence). CDR3 size: 15 residues. The TCR sequence derives from a human patient who received a liver transplant. Some T cells could come from the graft donor. Sequenced material: CD4+ T cells from blood, taken at the 22-month timepoint. V and J are TRBV7-7 and TRBJ1-5; 9 nucleotides line up with TRBD1. The CDR3 sequence: CASSLPDRGDQPQHF. The CDR3 nucleotides are TGTGCTAGCAGCCTTCCTGACAGGGGGGATCAGCCCCAGCATTTT.